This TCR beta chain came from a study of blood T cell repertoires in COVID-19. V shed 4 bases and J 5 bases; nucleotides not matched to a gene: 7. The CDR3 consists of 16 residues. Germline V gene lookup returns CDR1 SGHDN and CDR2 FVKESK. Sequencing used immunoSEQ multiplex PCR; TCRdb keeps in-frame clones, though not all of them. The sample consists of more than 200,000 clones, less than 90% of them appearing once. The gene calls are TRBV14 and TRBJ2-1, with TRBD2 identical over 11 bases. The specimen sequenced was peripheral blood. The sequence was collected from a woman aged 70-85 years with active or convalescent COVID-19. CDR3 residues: CASSRLAGGIHNEQFF. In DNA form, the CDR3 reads TGTGCCAGCAGCCGTCTAGCGGGAGGCATCCACAATGAGCAGTTCTTC.